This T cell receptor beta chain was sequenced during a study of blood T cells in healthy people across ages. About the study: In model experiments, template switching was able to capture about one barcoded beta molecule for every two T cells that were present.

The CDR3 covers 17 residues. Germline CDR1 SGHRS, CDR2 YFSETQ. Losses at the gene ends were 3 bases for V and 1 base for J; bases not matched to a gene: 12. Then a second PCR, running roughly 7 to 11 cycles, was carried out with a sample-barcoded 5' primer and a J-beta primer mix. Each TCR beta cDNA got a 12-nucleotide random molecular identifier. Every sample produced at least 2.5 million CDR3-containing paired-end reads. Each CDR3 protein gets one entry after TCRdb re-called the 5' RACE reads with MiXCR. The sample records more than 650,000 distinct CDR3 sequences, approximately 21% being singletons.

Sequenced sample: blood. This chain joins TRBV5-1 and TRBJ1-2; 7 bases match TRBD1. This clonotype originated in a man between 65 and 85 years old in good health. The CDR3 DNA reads TGCGCCAGCAGCTGGGGCGCGGGACAGAGATTTAACTATGGCTACACCTTC. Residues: CASSWGAGQRFNYGYTF.